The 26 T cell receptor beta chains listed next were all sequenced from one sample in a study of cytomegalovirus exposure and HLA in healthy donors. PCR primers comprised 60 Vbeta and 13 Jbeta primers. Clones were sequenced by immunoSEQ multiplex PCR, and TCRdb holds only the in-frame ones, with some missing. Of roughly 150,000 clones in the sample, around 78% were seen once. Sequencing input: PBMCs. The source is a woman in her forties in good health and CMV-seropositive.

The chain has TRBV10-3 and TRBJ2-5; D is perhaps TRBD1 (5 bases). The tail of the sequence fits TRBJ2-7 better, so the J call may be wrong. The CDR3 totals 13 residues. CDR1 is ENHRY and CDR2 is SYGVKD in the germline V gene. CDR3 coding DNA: TGTGCCATCAGCCCGGCAGGGATCTACGAGCAGTACTTC. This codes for CAISPAGIYEQYF.

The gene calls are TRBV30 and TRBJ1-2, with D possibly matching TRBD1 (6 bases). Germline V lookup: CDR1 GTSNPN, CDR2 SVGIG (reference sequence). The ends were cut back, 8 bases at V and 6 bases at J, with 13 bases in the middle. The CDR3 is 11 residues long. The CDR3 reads CAAGRGNGYTF. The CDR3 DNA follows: TGTGCCGCTGGCAGGGGTAATGGCTACACCTTC.

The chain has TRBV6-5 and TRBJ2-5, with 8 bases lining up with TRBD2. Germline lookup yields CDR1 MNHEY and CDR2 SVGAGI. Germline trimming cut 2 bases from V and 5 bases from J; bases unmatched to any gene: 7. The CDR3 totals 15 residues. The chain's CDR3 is CASSYGAGGIETQYF. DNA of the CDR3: TGTGCCAGCAGTTACGGGGCGGGAGGAATCGAGACCCAGTACTTC.

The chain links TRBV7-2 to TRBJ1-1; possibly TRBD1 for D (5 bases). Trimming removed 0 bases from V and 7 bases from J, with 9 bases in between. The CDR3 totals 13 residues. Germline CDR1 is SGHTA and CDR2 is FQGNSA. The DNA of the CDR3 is TGTGCCAGCAGCTTAGCGGTCGGGGGTGAAGCTTTCTTT. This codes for CASSLAVGGEAFF.

CDR3 amino acids: CASRATGNTEAFF. In DNA, the CDR3 is TGTGCCAGCAGAGCGACAGGGAACACTGAAGCTTTCTTT. The J gene is TRBJ1-1, the V gene TRBV28; TRBD1 is a possible D gene (6 bases). Germline-derived CDR1 and CDR2 are MDHEN and SYDVKM. The CDR3 has 13 amino acids. V lost 6 bases to trimming and J lost 1 base, with 9 bases between them.

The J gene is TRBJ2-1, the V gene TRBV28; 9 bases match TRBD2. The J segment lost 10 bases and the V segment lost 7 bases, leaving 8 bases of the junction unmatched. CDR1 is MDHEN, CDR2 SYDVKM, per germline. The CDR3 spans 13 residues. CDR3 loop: CASIAGGPREQFF. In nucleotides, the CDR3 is TGTGCCAGCATTGCGGGAGGGCCACGGGAGCAGTTCTTC.

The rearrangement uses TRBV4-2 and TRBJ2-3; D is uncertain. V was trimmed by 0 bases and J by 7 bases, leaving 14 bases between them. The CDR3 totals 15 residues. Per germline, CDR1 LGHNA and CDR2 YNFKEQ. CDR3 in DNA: TGTGCCAGCAGCCAAGATAGGATAGCTACTAATACGCAGTATTTT. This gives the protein CASSQDRIATNTQYF.

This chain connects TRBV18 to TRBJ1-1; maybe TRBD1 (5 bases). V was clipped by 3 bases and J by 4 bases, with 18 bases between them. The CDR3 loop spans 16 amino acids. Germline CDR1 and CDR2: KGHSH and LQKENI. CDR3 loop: CASSPITNTGGTEAFF. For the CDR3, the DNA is TGTGCCAGCTCACCGATCACAAACACGGGGGGCACTGAAGCTTTCTTT.

CDR3 in DNA: TGTGCCAGCAGTTCCCTTACCTCCACAGGGGACTACGAGCAGTACTTC. Amino acid sequence: CASSSLTSTGDYEQYF. The chain joins TRBV27 to TRBJ2-7; TRBD1 matches at 7 bases. CDR1 and CDR2 (germline): MNHEY, SMNVEV (reference sequence). The CDR3 runs 16 residues. V dropped 4 bases and J dropped 3; count of bases not matched to a gene: 12.

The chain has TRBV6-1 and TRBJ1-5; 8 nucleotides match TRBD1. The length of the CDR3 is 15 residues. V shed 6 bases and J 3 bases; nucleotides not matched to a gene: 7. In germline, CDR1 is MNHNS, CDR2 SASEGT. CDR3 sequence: CASRWGQDYNQPQHF. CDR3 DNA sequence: TGTGCCAGCAGGTGGGGACAGGACTACAATCAGCCCCAGCATTTT.

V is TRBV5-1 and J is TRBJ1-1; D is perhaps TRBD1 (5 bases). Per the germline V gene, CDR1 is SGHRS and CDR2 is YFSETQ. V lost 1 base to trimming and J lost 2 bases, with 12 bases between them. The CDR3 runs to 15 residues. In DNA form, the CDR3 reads TGCGCCAGCAGCTTGAATGGGGCTGCTAACACTGAAGCTTTCTTT. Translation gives CASSLNGAANTEAFF.

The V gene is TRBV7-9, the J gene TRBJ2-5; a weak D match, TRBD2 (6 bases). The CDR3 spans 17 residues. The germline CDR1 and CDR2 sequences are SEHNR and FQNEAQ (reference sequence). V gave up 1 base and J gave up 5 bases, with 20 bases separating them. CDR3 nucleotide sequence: TGTGCCAGCAGCTTAGGAGGCGGGAACGCCATTGGGGAGACCCAGTACTTC. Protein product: CASSLGGGNAIGETQYF.

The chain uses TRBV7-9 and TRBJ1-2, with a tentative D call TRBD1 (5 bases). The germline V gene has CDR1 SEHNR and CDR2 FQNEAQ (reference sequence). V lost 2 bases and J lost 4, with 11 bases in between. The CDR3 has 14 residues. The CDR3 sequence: CASSLWQGAYGYTF. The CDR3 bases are TGTGCCAGCAGCTTATGGCAGGGTGCCTATGGCTACACCTTC.

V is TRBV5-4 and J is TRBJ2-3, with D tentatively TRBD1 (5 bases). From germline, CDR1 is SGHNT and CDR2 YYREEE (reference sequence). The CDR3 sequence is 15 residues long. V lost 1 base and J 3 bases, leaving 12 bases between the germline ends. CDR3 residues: CASSLRPQGTDTQYF. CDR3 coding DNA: TGTGCCAGCAGCTTGAGACCGCAGGGTACAGATACGCAGTATTTT.

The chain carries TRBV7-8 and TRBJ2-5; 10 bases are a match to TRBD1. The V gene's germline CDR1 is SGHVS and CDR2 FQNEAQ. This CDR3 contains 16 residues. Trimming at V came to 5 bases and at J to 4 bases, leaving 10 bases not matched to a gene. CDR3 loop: CASSPFGTGATETQYF. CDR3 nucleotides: TGTGCCAGCAGCCCTTTCGGGACAGGGGCCACAGAGACCCAGTACTTC.

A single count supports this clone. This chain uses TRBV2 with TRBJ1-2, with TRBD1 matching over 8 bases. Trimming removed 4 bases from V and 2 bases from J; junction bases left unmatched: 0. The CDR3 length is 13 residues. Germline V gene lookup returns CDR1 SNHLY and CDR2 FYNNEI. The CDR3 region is CASSGTGNYGYTF. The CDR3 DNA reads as TGTGCCAGCAGTGGGACAGGGAACTATGGCTACACCTTC.

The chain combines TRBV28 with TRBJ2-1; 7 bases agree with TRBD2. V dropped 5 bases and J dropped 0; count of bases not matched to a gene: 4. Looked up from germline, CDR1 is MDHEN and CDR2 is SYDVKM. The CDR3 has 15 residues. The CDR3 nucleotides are TGTGCCAGCAGTCCTCGCGGGAGCTCCTACAATGAGCAGTTCTTC. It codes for CASSPRGSSYNEQFF.

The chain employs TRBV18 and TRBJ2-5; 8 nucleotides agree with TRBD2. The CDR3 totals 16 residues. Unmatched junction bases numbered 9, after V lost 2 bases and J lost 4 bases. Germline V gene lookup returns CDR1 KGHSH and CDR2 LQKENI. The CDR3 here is CASSPGGRTRGETQYF. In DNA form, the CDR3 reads TGTGCCAGCTCACCAGGCGGGAGGACTAGGGGAGAGACCCAGTACTTC.

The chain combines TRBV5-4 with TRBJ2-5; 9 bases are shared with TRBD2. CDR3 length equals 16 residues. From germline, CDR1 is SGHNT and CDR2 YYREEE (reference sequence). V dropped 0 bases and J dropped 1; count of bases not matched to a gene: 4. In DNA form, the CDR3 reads TGTGCCAGCAGCTTGGCCTTAGCGGGGGCCCAAGAGACCCAGTACTTC. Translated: CASSLALAGAQETQYF. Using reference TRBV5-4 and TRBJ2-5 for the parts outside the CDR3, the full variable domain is ETGVTQSPTHLIKTRGQQVTLRCSSQSGHNTVSWYQQALGQGPQFIFQYYREEENGRGNFPPRFSGLQFPNYSSELNVNALELDDSALYLCASSLALAGAQETQYFGPGTRLLVL.

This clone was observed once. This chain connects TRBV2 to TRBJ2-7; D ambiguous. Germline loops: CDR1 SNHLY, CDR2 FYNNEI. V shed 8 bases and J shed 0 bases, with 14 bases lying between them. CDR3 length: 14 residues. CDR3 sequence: CASYEYYDSYEQYF. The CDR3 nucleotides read TGTGCCAGCTATGAGTACTACGACTCCTACGAGCAGTACTTC.

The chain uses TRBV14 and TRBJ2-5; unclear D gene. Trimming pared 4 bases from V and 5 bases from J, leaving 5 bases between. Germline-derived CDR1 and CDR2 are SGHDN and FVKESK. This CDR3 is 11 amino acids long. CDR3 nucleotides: TGTGCCAGCAGCCGAGCGGAGACCCAGTACTTC. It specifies CASSRAETQYF.

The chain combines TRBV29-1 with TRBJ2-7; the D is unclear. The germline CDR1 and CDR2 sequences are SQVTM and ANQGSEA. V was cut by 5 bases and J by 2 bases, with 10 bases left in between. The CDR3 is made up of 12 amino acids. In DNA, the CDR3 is TGCAGCGTTAGTCTGGGCCCCTACGAGCAGTACTTC. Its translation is CSVSLGPYEQYF.

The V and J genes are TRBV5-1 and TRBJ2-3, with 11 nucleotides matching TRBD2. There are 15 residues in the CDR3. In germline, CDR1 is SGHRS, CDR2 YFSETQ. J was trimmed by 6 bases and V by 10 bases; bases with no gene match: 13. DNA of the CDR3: TGCGCCGGATCGACTAGCGGGGCAAACGCGGATACGCAGTATTTT. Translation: CAGSTSGANADTQYF.

The CDR3 DNA reads as TGCGCCAGCAGCTTGACGGTCGGTGCTGGCTACACCTTC. Its translation: CASSLTVGAGYTF. The chain employs TRBV5-1 and TRBJ1-2; no reliable D call. The CDR3 covers 13 residues. CDR1 SGHRS and CDR2 YFSETQ come from the germline V gene. Trimming removed 1 base at V and 7 bases at J, with 11 bases between.

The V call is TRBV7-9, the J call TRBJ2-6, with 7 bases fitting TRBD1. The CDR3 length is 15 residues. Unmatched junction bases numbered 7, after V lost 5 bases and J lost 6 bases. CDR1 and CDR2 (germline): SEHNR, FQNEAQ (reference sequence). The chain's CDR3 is CASSPQGNEANVLTF. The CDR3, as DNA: TGTGCCAGCAGCCCACAGGGGAATGAGGCCAACGTCCTGACTTTC.

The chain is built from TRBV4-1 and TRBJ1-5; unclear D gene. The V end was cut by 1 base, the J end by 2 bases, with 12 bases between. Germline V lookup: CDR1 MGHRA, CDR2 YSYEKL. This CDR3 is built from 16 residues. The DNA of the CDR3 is TGCGCCAGCAGCCAAGGAATGGTAAGAGGCAATCAGCCCCAGCATTTT. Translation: CASSQGMVRGNQPQHF.